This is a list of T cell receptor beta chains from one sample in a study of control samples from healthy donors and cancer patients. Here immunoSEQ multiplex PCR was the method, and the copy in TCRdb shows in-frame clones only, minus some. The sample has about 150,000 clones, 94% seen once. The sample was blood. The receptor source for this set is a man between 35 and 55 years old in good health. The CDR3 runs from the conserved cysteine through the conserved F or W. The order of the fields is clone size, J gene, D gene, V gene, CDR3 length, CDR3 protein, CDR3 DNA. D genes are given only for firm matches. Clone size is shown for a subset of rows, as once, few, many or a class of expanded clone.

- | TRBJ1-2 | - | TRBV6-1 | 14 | CASSEWGLDYGYTF | TGTGCCAGCAGTGAATGGGGTTTAGACTATGGCTACACCTTC
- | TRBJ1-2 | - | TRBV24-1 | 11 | CATSEGLGYTF | TGTGCCACCAGTGAAGGGTTGGGCTACACCTTC
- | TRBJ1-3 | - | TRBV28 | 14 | CASSPGTIGNTIYF | TGTGCCAGCAGTCCTGGGACGATTGGAAACACCATATATTTT
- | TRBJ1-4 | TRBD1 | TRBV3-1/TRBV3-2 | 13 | CASSRDRGEKLFF | TGTGCCAGCAGCCGGGACAGGGGGGAAAAACTGTTTTTT
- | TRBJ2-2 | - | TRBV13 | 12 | CASSFSTGELFF | TGTGCCAGCAGCTTCTCAACCGGGGAGCTGTTTTTT
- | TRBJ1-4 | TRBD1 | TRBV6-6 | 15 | CASSLTGATNEKLFF | TGTGCCAGCAGCCTCACAGGGGCAACTAATGAAAAACTGTTTTTT
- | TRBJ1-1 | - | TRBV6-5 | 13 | CASTLGPNTEAFF | TGTGCCAGCACCTTAGGGCCGAACACTGAAGCTTTCTTT
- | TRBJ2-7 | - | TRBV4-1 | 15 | CASSLEAGTSIEQYF | TGCGCCAGCAGCCTCGAGGCGGGGACGTCCATAGAGCAGTACTTC
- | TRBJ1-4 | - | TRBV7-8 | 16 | CASSFGGSLRREKLFF | TGTGCCAGCAGCTTTGGGGGGTCTCTCCGGAGGGAAAAACTGTTTTTT
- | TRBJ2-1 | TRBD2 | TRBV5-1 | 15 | CASSPPSGGANEQFF | TGCGCCAGCAGCCCCCCGAGCGGGGGGGCCAATGAGCAGTTCTTC
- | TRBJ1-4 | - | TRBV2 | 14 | CASSARGATEKLFF | TGTGCCAGCAGTGCACGAGGGGCTACGGAAAAACTGTTTTTT
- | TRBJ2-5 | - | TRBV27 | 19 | CASSLYYLPGEEGQETQYF | TGTGCCAGCAGTTTATACTACCTTCCGGGGGAAGAGGGCCAAGAGACCCAGTACTTC
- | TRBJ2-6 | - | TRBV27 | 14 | CASKAVSGANVLTF | TGTGCCAGCAAAGCGGTCTCTGGGGCCAACGTCCTGACTTTC
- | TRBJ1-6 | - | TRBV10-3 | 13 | CAISERPDSPLHF | TGTGCCATCAGTGAGCGCCCGGATTCACCCCTCCACTTT
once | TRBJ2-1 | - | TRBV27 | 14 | CASSLGSSYNEQFF | TGTGCCAGCAGCCTGGGCTCCTCCTACAATGAGCAGTTCTTC
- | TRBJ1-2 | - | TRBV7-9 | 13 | CASTNRGGYGYTF | TGTGCCAGCACCAATCGGGGGGGCTATGGCTACACCTTC
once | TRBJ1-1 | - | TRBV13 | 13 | CASTSRMNTEAFF | TGTGCCAGCACCTCGAGGATGAACACTGAAGCTTTCTTT
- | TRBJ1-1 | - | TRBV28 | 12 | CASSPPAGEAFF | TGTGCCAGCAGCCCCCCGGCGGGTGAAGCTTTCTTT
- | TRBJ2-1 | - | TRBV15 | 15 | CATSSSDRINNEQFF | TGTGCCACCAGCAGCTCAGACAGGATCAACAATGAGCAGTTCTTC
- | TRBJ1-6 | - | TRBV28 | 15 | CASSFRRTYNSPLHF | TGTGCCAGCAGTTTTAGACGAACCTATAATTCACCCCTCCACTTT
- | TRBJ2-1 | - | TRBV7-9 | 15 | CASSNRVLNYNEQFF | TGTGCCAGCAGCAACAGGGTCCTCAACTACAATGAGCAGTTCTTC
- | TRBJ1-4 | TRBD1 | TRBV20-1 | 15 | CSAREIQGVGEKLFF | TGCAGTGCTCGTGAAATACAGGGGGTAGGGGAAAAACTGTTTTTT
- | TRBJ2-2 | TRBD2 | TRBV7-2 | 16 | CASSPRTSGRTGELFF | TGTGCCAGCAGCCCCAGGACTAGCGGGAGAACCGGGGAGCTGTTTTTT
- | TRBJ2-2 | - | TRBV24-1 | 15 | CATSDLRQNTGELFF | TGTGCCACCAGTGATTTGAGACAGAACACCGGGGAGCTGTTTTTT
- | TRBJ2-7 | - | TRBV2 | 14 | CASSVERGRYEQYF | TGTGCCAGCAGTGTGGAGCGCGGCCGCTACGAGCAGTACTTC